These 11 T cell receptor beta chains share one sample of origin, sequenced in a study of shared clonotypes between healthy human individuals. Naive CD8 cells lacked CD45RO, underwent positive selection for CCR7 and left out terminally differentiated effector memory CD45RA+ cells. TCRdb's copy holds only in-frame clones and misses some; the assay was immunoSEQ multiplex PCR. Of nearly 2 million clones listed, 85% to 95% are singletons. Sequencing was carried out using naive CD8+ T cells sorted from blood. Receptors were obtained from a man aged 18-30 years in good health.

Comments on this clone: Other nucleotide sequences in the sample specify the same CDR3. The chain links TRBV4-1 to TRBJ1-4; D not resolved. Per germline, CDR1 MGHRA and CDR2 YSYEKL. Trimming shortened V by 0 bases and J by 6 bases, and 8 bases separated the two germline ends. There are 14 residues in the CDR3. The CDR3 nucleotides are TGCGCCAGCAGCCAAGATCGAGGAGATGAAAAACTGTTTTTT. Amino acids: CASSQDRGDEKLFF.

The rearrangement links TRBV5-4 to TRBJ2-1, with D unclear. CDR3 length: 13 amino acids. CDR1 SGHNT and CDR2 YYREEE come from the germline V gene (reference sequence). V was shortened by 5 bases and J by 7 bases, with 13 bases between the two germline ends. CDR3 sequence reads: CASRPGLGNEQFF. The CDR3 bases are TGTGCCAGCAGACCGGGCCTCGGGAATGAGCAGTTCTTC.

Turning to this clone: Different DNA sequences within this sample yield the same CDR3. CDR3 sequence reads: CASSSTESTDTQYF. For the CDR3, the DNA is TGTGCCAGCAGCTCGACAGAGAGCACAGATACGCAGTATTTT. This chain links TRBV7-9 with TRBJ2-3, with D possibly matching TRBD1 (5 bases). This CDR3 region has 14 residues. CDR1 is SEHNR, CDR2 FQNEAQ, per germline (reference sequence). Trimming cost V 4 bases and J 0 bases, with 8 bases left between them.

The rearrangement joins TRBV7-3 to TRBJ2-3, with TRBD1 identical over 7 bases. The CDR3 contains 15 residues. Germline values: CDR1 SGHTA, CDR2 FQGTGA. V gave up 4 bases and J gave up 4 bases; unmatched junction bases: 8. CDR3 region: CASSYLGGDADTQYF. The CDR3 DNA reads TGTGCCAGCAGCTACTTAGGGGGCGATGCAGATACGCAGTATTTT.

The chain links TRBV19 to TRBJ1-1; the D gene is possibly TRBD1 (5 bases). The CDR3 extends over 14 amino acids. Trimming stripped 6 bases from V and 1 base from J, with 12 bases between. The germline V gene has CDR1 LNHDA and CDR2 SQIVND (reference sequence). This CDR3 is CASSLRGGNTEAFF. CDR3 DNA: TGTGCCAGTAGCCTAAGGGGAGGGAACACTGAAGCTTTCTTT.

The V and J genes are TRBV21-1 and TRBJ1-1. TRBV21-1 is annotated as a pseudogene. The CDR3 is 15 amino acids. The CDR3 loop is CASSYRRRRNTEAFF. Here the CDR3 DNA reads TGTGCCAGCAGCTACCGTAGGCGGAGGAACACTGAAGCTTTCTTT.

The chain uses TRBV19 and TRBJ1-5; 7 bases align to TRBD1. V trimming: 4 bases; J trimming: 3 bases; junction bases outside the gene matches: 3. The CDR3 has 14 residues. Germline V gene data show CDR1 as LNHDA and CDR2 as SQIVND (reference sequence). Here the CDR3 DNA reads TGTGCCAGTAGTAATACAGGGGTCAATCAGCCCCAGCATTTT. Protein product: CASSNTGVNQPQHF.

V gene TRBV15 combines with J gene TRBJ2-7, with 7 positions matching TRBD1. This CDR3 has 14 amino acids. Germline CDR1 and CDR2: LNHNV and YYDKDF (reference sequence). With V trimmed by 3 bases and J by 3 bases, 5 bases remained unmatched. In DNA form, the CDR3 reads TGTGCCACCAGCAGTGGTTCAGGGGGCTACGAGCAGTACTTC. This codes for CATSSGSGGYEQYF. Supplemented by reference TRBV15 and TRBJ2-7, the full variable domain reads DAMVIQNPRYQVTQFGKPVTLSCSQTLNHNVMYWYQQKSSQAPKLLFHYYDKDFNNEADTPDNFQSRRPNTSFCFLDIRSPGLGDTAMYLCATSSGSGGYEQYFGPGTRLTVT.

The J gene is TRBJ2-7, the V gene TRBV2; 9 nucleotides align to TRBD2. V was clipped by 4 bases and J by 2 bases; unmatched bases: 9. The CDR3 consists of 16 residues. Looked up from germline, CDR1 is SNHLY and CDR2 is FYNNEI. The CDR3 is CASSGGLAGTTYEQYF. The CDR3 nucleotides read TGTGCCAGCAGTGGAGGGCTAGCGGGGACTACCTACGAGCAGTACTTC.

The chain couples TRBV5-1 to TRBJ2-7; D gene ambiguous. Trimming removed 0 bases from V and 4 bases from J, with 11 bases in between. The CDR3 spans 14 residues. Germline V CDR1 and CDR2: SGHRS, YFSETQ. DNA for the CDR3: TGCGCCAGCAGCTTGGATTTCTCGGGTTACGAGCAGTACTTC. This codes for CASSLDFSGYEQYF.

The J gene is TRBJ2-7, the V gene TRBV4-3; TRBD1 matches 10 bases. This CDR3 contains 16 residues. Germline assignment: CDR1 LGHNA and CDR2 YSLEER. The trim removed 0 bases at V and 3 bases at J, leaving 5 bases unmatched. CDR3 sequence (DNA): TGCGCCAGCAGCCAAGAACTGGGACAGGGGAGCTACGAGCAGTACTTC. This codes for CASSQELGQGSYEQYF.